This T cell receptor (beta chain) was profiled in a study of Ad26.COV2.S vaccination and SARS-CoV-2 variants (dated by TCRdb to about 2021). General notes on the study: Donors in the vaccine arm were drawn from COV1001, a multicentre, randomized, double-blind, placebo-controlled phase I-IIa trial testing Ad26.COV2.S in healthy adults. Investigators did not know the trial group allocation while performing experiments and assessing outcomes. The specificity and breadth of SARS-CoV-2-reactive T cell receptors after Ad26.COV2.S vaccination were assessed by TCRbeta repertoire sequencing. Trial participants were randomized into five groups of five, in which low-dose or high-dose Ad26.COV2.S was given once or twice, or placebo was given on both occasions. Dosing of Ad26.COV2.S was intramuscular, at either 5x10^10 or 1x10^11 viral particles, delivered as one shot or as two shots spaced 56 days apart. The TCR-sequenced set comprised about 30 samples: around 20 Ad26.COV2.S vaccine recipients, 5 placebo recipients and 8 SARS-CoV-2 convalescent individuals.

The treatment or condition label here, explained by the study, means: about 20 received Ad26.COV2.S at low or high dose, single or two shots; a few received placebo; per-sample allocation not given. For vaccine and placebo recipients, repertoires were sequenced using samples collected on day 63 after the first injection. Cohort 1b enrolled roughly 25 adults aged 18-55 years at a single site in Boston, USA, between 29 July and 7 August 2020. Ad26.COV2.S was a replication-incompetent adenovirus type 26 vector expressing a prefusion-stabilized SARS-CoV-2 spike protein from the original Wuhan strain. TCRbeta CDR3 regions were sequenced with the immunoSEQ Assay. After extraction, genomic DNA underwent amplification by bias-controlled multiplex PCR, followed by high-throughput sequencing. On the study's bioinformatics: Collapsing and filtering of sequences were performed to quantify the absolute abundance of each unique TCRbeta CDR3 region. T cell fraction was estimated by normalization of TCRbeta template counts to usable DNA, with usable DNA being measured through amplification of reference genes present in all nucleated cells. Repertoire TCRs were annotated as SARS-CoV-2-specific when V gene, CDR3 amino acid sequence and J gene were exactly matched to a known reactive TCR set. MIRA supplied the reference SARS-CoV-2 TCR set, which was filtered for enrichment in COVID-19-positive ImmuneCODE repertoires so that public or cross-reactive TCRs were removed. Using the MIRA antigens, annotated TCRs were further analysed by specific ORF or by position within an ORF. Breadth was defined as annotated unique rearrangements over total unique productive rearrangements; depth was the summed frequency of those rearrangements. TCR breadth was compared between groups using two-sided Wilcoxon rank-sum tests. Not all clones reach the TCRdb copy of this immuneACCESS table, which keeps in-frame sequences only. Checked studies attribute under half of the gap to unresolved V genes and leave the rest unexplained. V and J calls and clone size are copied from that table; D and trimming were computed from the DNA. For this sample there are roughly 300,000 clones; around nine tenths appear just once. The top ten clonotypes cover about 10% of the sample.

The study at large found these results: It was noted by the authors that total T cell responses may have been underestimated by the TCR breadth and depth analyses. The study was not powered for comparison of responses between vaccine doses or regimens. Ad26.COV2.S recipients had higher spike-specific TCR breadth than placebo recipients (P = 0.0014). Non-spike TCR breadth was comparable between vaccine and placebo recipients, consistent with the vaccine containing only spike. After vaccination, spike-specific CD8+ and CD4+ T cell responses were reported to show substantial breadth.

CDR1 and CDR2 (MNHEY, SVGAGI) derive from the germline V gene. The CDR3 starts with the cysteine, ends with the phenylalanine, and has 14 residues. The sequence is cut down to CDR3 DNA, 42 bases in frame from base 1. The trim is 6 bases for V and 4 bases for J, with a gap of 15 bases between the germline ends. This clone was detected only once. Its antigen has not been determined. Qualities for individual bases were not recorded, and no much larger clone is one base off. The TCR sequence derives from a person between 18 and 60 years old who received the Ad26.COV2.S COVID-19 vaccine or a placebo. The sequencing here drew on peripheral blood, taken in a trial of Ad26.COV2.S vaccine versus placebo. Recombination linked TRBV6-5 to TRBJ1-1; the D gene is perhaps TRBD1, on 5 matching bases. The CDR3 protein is CASRPTAGGTEAFF. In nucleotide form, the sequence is TGTGCCAGCAGACCGACAGCCGGGGGCACTGAAGCTTTCTTT.